This T cell receptor beta chain was recorded in a study of cytomegalovirus exposure and HLA in healthy donors. Using immunoSEQ multiplex PCR, the repertoire was profiled, and TCRdb retains in-frame clones only, with some absent. The sample carries more than 85,000 clones, roughly 90% recorded once. Broader study findings: As confirmed in vitro, three CMV-associated chains were specific for CMV antigens. The classifier was said to identify cytomegalovirus status with high specificity and sensitivity. Subsequent analysis found a tendency for first-cohort TCR clusters to co-occur within the 95 to 150 validation repertoires.

The CDR3 length is 13 residues. Germline CDR1 ENHRY, CDR2 SYGVKD. Trimming removed 2 bases from V and 1 base from J, with 5 bases in between. As to this clone: Antigen unknown.

The V and J genes are TRBV10-3 and TRBJ1-1, with unresolved D. Sequencing input: PBMCs. The receptor was isolated from a woman aged 18 to 35 in good health and CMV-seronegative. CDR3 sequence: CAISEVSNTEAFF. The CDR3 DNA follows: TGTGCCATCAGTGAGGTCTCGAACACTGAAGCTTTCTTT.